A selection of T cell receptor beta chains follows, all from one sample in a study of vaccination and CD4 T cells after COVID-19. TCRdb processed the PCR reads anew with MiXCR; each CDR3 protein has one entry. The profile shows 35,000 to 45,000 distinct CDR3 sequences, around 39% of them singletons. Here the sequenced sample was CD4+ T cells from blood, taken about 7 months after SARS-CoV-2 vaccination. The receptors were sampled from a human donor who had recovered from COVID-19. Both conserved end residues are part of each CDR3. A D gene is named only where the DNA matches it firmly. Only some rows state a clone size, as once, few, many or a class for expanded clones.

v_gene: TRBV20-1
d_gene: .
abundance: many
CDR3aa: CSAPRQIYGYTF

v_gene: TRBV6-5
d_gene: TRBD1
abundance: .
CDR3aa: CASSYSRDRGSYEQYF

v_gene: TRBV20-1
d_gene: .
abundance: few
CDR3aa: CSAALAWGVKTQYF

v_gene: TRBV6-5
d_gene: TRBD2
abundance: few
CDR3aa: CASSYSASGEETQYF

v_gene: TRBV6-5
d_gene: .
abundance: few
CDR3aa: CASSSYTRGRNTEAFF

v_gene: TRBV2
d_gene: .
abundance: .
CDR3aa: CASSEQTVLGSTEAFF

v_gene: TRBV19
d_gene: TRBD1
abundance: few
CDR3aa: CASSPRDRAGETQYF

v_gene: TRBV12-3/TRBV12-4
d_gene: .
abundance: few
CDR3aa: CASSSQVPAYEQYF

v_gene: TRBV4-3
d_gene: TRBD2
abundance: .
CDR3aa: CASSQDGSSGSSWGYNEQFF

v_gene: TRBV7-9
d_gene: .
abundance: .
CDR3aa: CASSPREGARTDTQYF

v_gene: TRBV7-3
d_gene: .
abundance: .
CDR3aa: CASSFFGGSGNTGELFF

v_gene: TRBV20-1
d_gene: TRBD2
abundance: .
CDR3aa: CSATGLAGGPEQYF

v_gene: TRBV20-1
d_gene: TRBD1
abundance: .
CDR3aa: CSAPGARDRRDFYGYTF

v_gene: TRBV7-3
d_gene: .
abundance: .
CDR3aa: CASSERHPGRVGGELFF

v_gene: TRBV6-5
d_gene: .
abundance: .
CDR3aa: CASSYSPGSFSSNEQFF

v_gene: TRBV4-2
d_gene: .
abundance: few
CDR3aa: CASSQVLAEHNEQFF

v_gene: TRBV7-6
d_gene: TRBD2
abundance: .
CDR3aa: CASSLSGRKIRDEQFF

v_gene: TRBV5-4
d_gene: .
abundance: .
CDR3aa: CASSLEGPSDEQFF

v_gene: TRBV2
d_gene: .
abundance: .
CDR3aa: CASSEGALSYEQYF

v_gene: TRBV4-3
d_gene: .
abundance: few
CDR3aa: CASSQSTVQPQHF

v_gene: TRBV18
d_gene: TRBD1
abundance: .
CDR3aa: CASSAGQGTTGELFF

v_gene: TRBV5-1
d_gene: .
abundance: .
CDR3aa: CASSPSAGETQYF

v_gene: TRBV19
d_gene: .
abundance: .
CDR3aa: CASREDIQSYEQYF

v_gene: TRBV7-3
d_gene: .
abundance: .
CDR3aa: CASSRTSTGTQYF

v_gene: TRBV6-1
d_gene: .
abundance: .
CDR3aa: CASSRDMRGPKSTDTQYF

v_gene: TRBV5-4
d_gene: TRBD2
abundance: few
CDR3aa: CASTLYSGVIAGSYEQYF

v_gene: TRBV6-1
d_gene: TRBD2
abundance: once
CDR3aa: CASSTGLAGEGYEQYF

v_gene: TRBV4-1
d_gene: .
abundance: .
CDR3aa: CASSVNRADQPQHF

v_gene: TRBV5-1
d_gene: .
abundance: .
CDR3aa: CASSLVAGSNQPQHF

v_gene: TRBV25-1
d_gene: TRBD2
abundance: .
CDR3aa: CASIRSPGLAGGKEQYF

v_gene: TRBV6-5
d_gene: .
abundance: few
CDR3aa: CASSYRLGGQETQYF

v_gene: TRBV6-1
d_gene: TRBD1
abundance: .
CDR3aa: CASSERQGAPGTDTQYF

v_gene: TRBV20-1
d_gene: .
abundance: few
CDR3aa: CSARVVGESPLHF

v_gene: TRBV20-1
d_gene: .
abundance: .
CDR3aa: CSARDFLKRAGGVLDYEQYF

v_gene: TRBV2
d_gene: TRBD1
abundance: .
CDR3aa: CASGELGQAIYGYTF

v_gene: TRBV7-2
d_gene: .
abundance: .
CDR3aa: CASSLVASRGEQYF

v_gene: TRBV24-1
d_gene: .
abundance: .
CDR3aa: CATSSPTVRDQETQYF

v_gene: TRBV20-1
d_gene: TRBD2
abundance: .
CDR3aa: CSAPGTRSSGELFF